One sample yielded the 15 T cell receptor beta chains listed below, sequenced in a study of T cells after yellow fever vaccination. A single record per CDR3 protein comes from TCRdb applying MiXCR to the 5' RACE reads. Of hundreds of thousands of distinct CDR3 sequences in the sample, 18% are singletons; the top ten hold roughly a sixth. The material sequenced was PBMCs, taken before the yellow fever booster vaccination. Receptors were obtained from a young man who received the YFV17D yellow fever vaccine.

J is TRBJ2-2 and V is TRBV2; D unresolved. Germline values: CDR1 SNHLY, CDR2 FYNNEI. Between the trimmed V and J ends, which lost 4 bases and 1 base, there was a span of 10 bases. The CDR3 extends over 15 amino acids. The CDR3 region has the DNA TGTGCCAGCAGTGTCGGTTTGGGGAACACCGGGGAGCTGTTTTTT. This translates into CASSVGLGNTGELFF. The full variable domain, its missing parts supplied by reference TRBV2 and TRBJ2-2, is EPEVTQTPSHQVTQMGQEVILRCVPISNHLYFYWYRQILGQKVEFLVSFYNNEISEKSEIFDDQFSVERPDGSNFTLKIRSTKLEDSAMYFCASSVGLGNTGELFFGEGSRLTVL.

The rearrangement links TRBV29-1 to TRBJ2-6; TRBD1 or TRBD2 may be the D gene (5 bases each). Deletions cut 5 bases from V and 0 bases from J, with 11 bases between. The CDR3 consists of 15 residues. CDR1 and CDR2 from the germline V gene are SQVTM and ANQGSEA. CDR3 in amino acids: CSVRGRRSGANVLTF. CDR3 coding DNA: TGCAGCGTTAGGGGACGCCGCTCTGGGGCCAACGTCCTGACTTTC.

V gene TRBV28 combines with J gene TRBJ2-7; no reliable D call. The CDR3 contains 14 residues. The V gene lost 6 bases and the J gene lost 2 bases, with 14 bases spanning the gap. Germline V gene data show CDR1 as MDHEN and CDR2 as SYDVKM. CDR3 amino acids: CASRITEPPYEQYF. In DNA form, the CDR3 reads TGTGCCAGCAGAATTACGGAACCGCCCTACGAGCAGTACTTC.

V is TRBV4-1 and J is TRBJ1-6; perhaps TRBD1 as D (5 bases). The CDR3 runs to 16 residues. Germline CDR1 MGHRA, CDR2 YSYEKL. The V and J ends lost 2 bases and 7 bases respectively, with 15 bases between them. CDR3 sequence: CASSQQGDGGNSPLHF. CDR3 DNA sequence: TGCGCCAGCAGCCAACAGGGTGACGGTGGGAATTCACCCCTCCACTTT.

Only a few counts were recorded for this clonotype. The genes are TRBV5-8 and TRBJ2-7; 7 positions agree with TRBD1. This CDR3 region has 14 residues. The V and J ends lost 0 bases and 6 bases, in that order; junction bases with no gene match: 6. The germline V gene has CDR1 SGHTS and CDR2 YDEGEE. As DNA, the CDR3 is TGTGCCAGCAGCTTGGGAGACAGGGTGACCGAGCAGTACGTC. Its protein is CASSLGDRVTEQYV.

As DNA, the CDR3 is TGTGCCAGCAGCGTGGGACAGGGACTATACGAGCAGTACTTC. Translating gives CASSVGQGLYEQYF. This chain links TRBV7-2 with TRBJ2-7, with 9 bases aligning to TRBD1. The trim removed 5 bases at V and 4 bases at J, leaving 6 bases unmatched. The CDR3 spans 14 residues. Germline loops: CDR1 SGHTA, CDR2 FQGNSA. The variable domain in full, completed from reference TRBV7-2 and TRBJ2-7, reads GAGVSQSPSNKVTEKGKDVELRCDPISGHTALYWYRQSLGQGLEFLIYFQGNSAPDKSGLPSDRFSAERTGGSVSTLTIQRTQQEDSAVYLCASSVGQGLYEQYFGPGTRLTVT.

This clonotype occurred a few times. The chain employs TRBV7-6 and TRBJ1-1, with a tentative D call TRBD1 (5 bases). Germline CDR1 reads SGHVS; CDR2 reads FNYEAQ. The ends were cut back, 2 bases at V and 11 bases at J, with 15 bases in the middle. The CDR3 has 13 residues. CDR3 in DNA: TGTGCCAGCAGCTTAATCCCCCCTGGGGCCGCTTTCTTT. Translation: CASSLIPPGAAFF.

The rearrangement joins TRBV7-9 to TRBJ1-6, with D possibly matching TRBD1 (5 bases). Germline CDR1 is SEHNR and CDR2 is FQNEAQ (reference sequence). V lost 3 bases to trimming and J lost 4 bases, with 13 bases between them. The CDR3 extends over 16 amino acids. Here the CDR3 DNA reads TGTGCCAGCAGCTTGGACGACGGGACGTATAATTCACCCCTCCACTTT. It specifies CASSLDDGTYNSPLHF. The complete variable domain, with remaining parts taken from reference TRBV7-9 and TRBJ1-6, reads DTGVSQNPRHKITKRGQNVTFRCDPISEHNRLYWYRQTLGQGPEFLTYFQNEAQLEKSRLLSDRFSAERPKGSFSTLEIQRTEQGDSAMYLCASSLDDGTYNSPLHFGNGTRLTVT.

The chain has TRBV9 and TRBJ2-6; D possibly corresponds to TRBD1 (6 bases). The CDR3 contains 15 residues. V was pared by 3 bases and J by 0 bases, with 7 bases between. Per germline, CDR1 SGDLS and CDR2 YYNGEE. The CDR3 DNA is TGTGCCAGCAGCGAGGGGGACTCTGGGGCCAACGTCCTGACTTTC. Its protein is CASSEGDSGANVLTF. The full variable domain, completed using reference TRBV9 and TRBJ2-6, is DSGVTQTPKHLITATGQRVTLRCSPRSGDLSVYWYQQSLDQGLQFLIQYYNGEERAKGNILERFSAQQFPDLHSELNLSSLELGDSALYFCASSEGDSGANVLTFGAGSRLTVL.

This clonotype was counted between two and nine times. The chain combines TRBV4-1 with TRBJ2-3, with 7 nucleotides matching TRBD1. The V gene's germline CDR1 is MGHRA and CDR2 YSYEKL. J lost 4 bases, V lost 6 bases, and 4 bases had no gene match. The length of the CDR3 is 13 residues. The CDR3 DNA sequence: TGCGCCAGCAGGGAGCAGGGGGCAGATACGCAGTATTTT. Its translation: CASREQGADTQYF.

This clonotype has a handful of counts. Here the CDR3 reads CASSWRSRGTYEQYF. CDR3 bases: TGCGCCAGCAGCTGGAGGTCGAGGGGAACCTACGAGCAGTACTTC. The chain has TRBV5-1 and TRBJ2-7; perhaps D is TRBD1 or TRBD2 (5 bases each). This CDR3 spans 15 amino acids. Germline V gene data show CDR1 as SGHRS and CDR2 as YFSETQ. V was clipped by 3 bases and J by 2 bases, with 15 bases between them.

For this clonotype: This sequence may be a read error, since a much larger clone differs from it by one base. The conserved phenylalanine or tryptophan normally closing the CDR3 is absent here, so this likely arose from a read error. The gene calls are TRBV7-2 and TRBJ2-6; 9 bases are shared with TRBD1. The CDR3 totals 19 residues. The J segment lost 1 base and the V segment lost 4 bases, leaving 11 bases of the junction unmatched. Germline V gives CDR1 SGHTA, CDR2 FQGNSA. The CDR3 DNA follows: TGTGCCAGCAGCTCCATGAGGGGGGACAGGGAGTCTGGGGCCAACGTCCTGACTATC. It yields the protein CASSSMRGDRESGANVLTI.

This clonotype was found a few times. The V and J genes are TRBV28 and TRBJ1-1; 7 positions match TRBD1. This CDR3 comprises 12 residues. Looked up from germline, CDR1 is MDHEN and CDR2 is SYDVKM. Trimming at V came to 6 bases and at J to 7 bases, leaving 5 bases not matched to a gene. The CDR3 DNA is TGTGCCAGCAGCAAGGACAGGTTTGAAGCTTTCTTT. Amino acid sequence: CASSKDRFEAFF. Complete variable domain (other parts from reference TRBV28 and TRBJ1-1): DVKVTQSSRYLVKRTGEKVFLECVQDMDHENMFWYRQDPGLGLRLIYFSYDVKMKEKGDIPEGYSVSREKKERFSLILESASTNQTSMYLCASSKDRFEAFFGQGTRLTVV.

This clonotype was counted ten times or more. The chain combines TRBV5-1 with TRBJ1-2; 8 bases are a match to TRBD1. The V segment lost 3 bases and the J segment 10 bases; nucleotides outside the gene matches: 5. The CDR3 consists of 12 residues. Germline lookup yields CDR1 SGHRS and CDR2 YFSETQ. For the CDR3, the DNA is TGCGCCAGCAGCTGGGGGACAGGAGACTACACCTTC. Its translation: CASSWGTGDYTF.

The table lists this clonotype with a few counts. The chain couples TRBV12-3 or TRBV12-4 to TRBJ2-7; no firm D call. This CDR3 spans 13 amino acids. Trimming shortened V by 4 bases and J by 1 base, and 8 bases separated the two germline ends. DNA for the CDR3: TGTGCCAGCAGTTCTGACAAATCCTACGAGCAGTACTTC. Protein: CASSSDKSYEQYF.